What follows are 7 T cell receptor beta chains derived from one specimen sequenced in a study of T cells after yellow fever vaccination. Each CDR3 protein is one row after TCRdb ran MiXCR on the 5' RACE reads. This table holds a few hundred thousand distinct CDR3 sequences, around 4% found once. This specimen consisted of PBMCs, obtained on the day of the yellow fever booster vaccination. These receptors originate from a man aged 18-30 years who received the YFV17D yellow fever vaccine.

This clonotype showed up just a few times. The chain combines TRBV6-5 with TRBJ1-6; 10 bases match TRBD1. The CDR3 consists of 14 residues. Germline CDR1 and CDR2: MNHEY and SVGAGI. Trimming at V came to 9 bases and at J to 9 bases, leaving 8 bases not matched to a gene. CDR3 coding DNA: TGTGCCAGTCGATCCGGGACAGGGGCTTCACCCCTCCACTTT. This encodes CASRSGTGASPLHF.

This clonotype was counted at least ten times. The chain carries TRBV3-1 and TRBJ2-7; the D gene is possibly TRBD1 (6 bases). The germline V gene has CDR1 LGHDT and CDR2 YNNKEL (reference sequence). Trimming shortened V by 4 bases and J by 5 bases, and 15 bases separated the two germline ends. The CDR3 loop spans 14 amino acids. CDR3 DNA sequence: TGTGCCAGCAGCCCGAGGACAGTAATCAACGAGCAGTACTTC. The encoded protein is CASSPRTVINEQYF.

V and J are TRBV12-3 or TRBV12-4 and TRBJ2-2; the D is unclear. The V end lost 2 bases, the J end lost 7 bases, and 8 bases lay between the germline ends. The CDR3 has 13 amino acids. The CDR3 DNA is TGTGCCAGCAGTTTAATAAGGCGCGGGGAGCTGTTTTTT. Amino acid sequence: CASSLIRRGELFF.

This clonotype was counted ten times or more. The CDR3 protein is CASSQSGGQFF. The DNA for the CDR3 is TGCGCCAGCAGCCAATCGGGGGGCCAGTTCTTC. The V call is TRBV4-1, the J call TRBJ2-1, with D possibly matching TRBD2 (7 bases). The CDR3 contains 11 residues. The V gene lost 2 bases and the J gene lost 13 bases, with 9 bases spanning the gap. Germline CDR1 is MGHRA and CDR2 is YSYEKL.

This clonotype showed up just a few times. CDR3 in DNA: TGTGCCAGCAGCGATCCAGGGGATGGCACCGGGGAGCTGTTTTTT. Translated: CASSDPGDGTGELFF. The chain employs TRBV9 and TRBJ2-2, with D perhaps matching TRBD1 (6 bases). The CDR3 covers 15 residues. CDR1 is SGDLS, CDR2 YYNGEE, per germline. V shed 3 bases and J shed 4 bases, with 13 bases lying between them.

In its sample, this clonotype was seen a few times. The CDR3 DNA sequence: TGTGCCAGCAGTTACTCGGCATTTCGCACTGAAGCTTTCTTT. Its protein product is CASSYSAFRTEAFF. The rearrangement uses TRBV6-2 or TRBV6-3 and TRBJ1-1; no definite D call. Germline V gene sequence: CDR1 MNHEY, CDR2 SVGEGT. The CDR3 loop spans 14 amino acids. V was cut by 0 bases and J by 4 bases, with 9 bases left in between.

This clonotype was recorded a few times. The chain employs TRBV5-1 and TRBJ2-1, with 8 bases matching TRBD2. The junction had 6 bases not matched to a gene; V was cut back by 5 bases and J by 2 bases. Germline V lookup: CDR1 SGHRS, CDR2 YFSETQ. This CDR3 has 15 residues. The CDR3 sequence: CASRTPGGAYNEQFF. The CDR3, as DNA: TGCGCCAGCAGAACCCCCGGGGGGGCCTACAATGAGCAGTTCTTC.